Listed below are T cell receptor beta chains from one sample, sequenced in a study of T cell responses to AZD1222 COVID-19 vaccine. Sequenced by immunoSEQ multiplex PCR; TCRdb stores in-frame clones only, minus some. The sample consists of some 150,000 clones, roughly 90% of them appearing once. Here the sequenced sample was peripheral blood, taken 28 days after the second AZD1222 dose. The receptors were gathered from an adult who received the AZD1222 COVID-19 vaccine. CDR3s include the opening cysteine and the closing phenylalanine or tryptophan. D genes are given only for firm matches. Clone size is not always given. Where it is, it says once, few, many or a class for expanded clones.

len,abundance,v_gene,d_gene,j_gene,CDR3nt,CDR3aa
15,.,TRBV3-1/TRBV3-2,TRBD2,TRBJ2-1,TGTGCCAGCAGCCTTAGCGGGAGGGCTATCGATGAGCAGTTCTTC,CASSLSGRAIDEQFF
14,.,TRBV27,TRBD1,TRBJ2-1,TGTGCCAGCAGTCTCCGACAGGGAAACAATGAGCAGTTCTTC,CASSLRQGNNEQFF
15,.,TRBV7-9,.,TRBJ1-1,TGTGCCAGCAGCTTTACGGGCCGTGGCGGGACTGAAGCTTTCTTT,CASSFTGRGGTEAFF
13,.,TRBV27,.,TRBJ2-7,TGTGCCAGCAGTCCCCAGGGGCCTTACGAGCAGTACTTC,CASSPQGPYEQYF
12,.,TRBV19,.,TRBJ1-5,TGTGCCAGTAACCTGGTAGGGCAGCCCCAGCATTTT,CASNLVGQPQHF
15,.,TRBV25-1,.,TRBJ2-1,TGTGCCAGCAGTGGGCCTAGCGCTTCCTACAATGAGCAGTTCTTC,CASSGPSASYNEQFF
14,.,TRBV19,.,TRBJ2-7,TGTGCCAGTAGTCCACAGGGTTACTTGAACGAGCAGTACTTC,CASSPQGYLNEQYF
16,.,TRBV19,TRBD2,TRBJ2-1,TGTGCCAGTAACAGCGCGATAGCGGGAAGGCACCATGAGCAGTTCTTC,CASNSAIAGRHHEQFF
17,.,TRBV19,TRBD1,TRBJ2-6,TGTGCCAGTAACTCAGGGGGAACCTACTCTGGGGCCAACGTCCTGACTTTC,CASNSGGTYSGANVLTF
15,.,TRBV10-3,TRBD1,TRBJ1-6,TGTGCCATCAGTGAGTCGACCCCGGGACAGACACCCCTCCACTTT,CAISESTPGQTPLHF
15,.,TRBV9,TRBD1,TRBJ1-2,TGTGCCAGCAGCGTAGCCGGGACAGGGGACTATGGCTACACCTTC,CASSVAGTGDYGYTF
15,.,TRBV28,.,TRBJ1-1,TGTGCCAGCAGTTCCTGGGGGGACATCTTTACTGAAGCTTTCTTT,CASSSWGDIFTEAFF
13,.,TRBV30,.,TRBJ2-5,TGTGCCTGGAGTGTAGGGCCGGCGGAGACCCAGTACTTC,CAWSVGPAETQYF
15,.,TRBV19,.,TRBJ2-7,TGTGCCAGTAGTATTTTATTAGCGGATGCCTACGAGCAGTACTTC,CASSILLADAYEQYF
15,.,TRBV24-1,.,TRBJ2-2,TGTGCCACCAGTAGCGAGGCAGAACTCACCGGGGAGCTGTTTTTT,CATSSEAELTGELFF
15,.,TRBV6-5,.,TRBJ2-1,TGTGCCAGCACCGTAACCGGGACGGTCTACAATGAGCAGTTCTTC,CASTVTGTVYNEQFF
15,.,TRBV19,TRBD1,TRBJ1-5,TGTGCCAGTAGCGGACAGGTACGGGGCAATCAGCCCCAGCATTTT,CASSGQVRGNQPQHF
16,few,TRBV7-9,.,TRBJ2-5,TGTGCCAGCAGCTTAGCGGGGAGGTTCGGTTTAGAGACCCAGTACTTC,CASSLAGRFGLETQYF
14,.,TRBV11-2,.,TRBJ2-5,TGTGCCAGCAGCTTAGTAGACTGGAGGGGGACCCAGTACTTC,CASSLVDWRGTQYF
16,.,TRBV11-2,.,TRBJ2-1,TGTGCCAGCAGCCAAGGGATAGCGCCCCTTGGGAATGAGCAGTTCTTC,CASSQGIAPLGNEQFF
16,.,TRBV5-4,TRBD1,TRBJ1-5,TGTGCCAGCAGCTTGACAGGACAGGGGCCGGGTCAGCCCCAGCATTTT,CASSLTGQGPGQPQHF
15,.,TRBV5-1,.,TRBJ2-6,TGCGCCAGCAGCTTGATAGAGTCTGGGGCCAACGTCCTGACTTTC,CASSLIESGANVLTF
18,.,TRBV27,TRBD2,TRBJ2-2,TGTGCCAGCAGTTGGGTGACTAGCGGGAGGTTAGACACCGGGGAGCTGTTTTTT,CASSWVTSGRLDTGELFF
15,.,TRBV15,TRBD1,TRBJ1-2,TGTGCCACCAGCAGAGCCTTCAGACAGGGCTCTGGCTACACCTTC,CATSRAFRQGSGYTF
16,.,TRBV4-1,.,TRBJ1-3,TGCGCCAGCAGCCAAGATGTCGGAAGCTCTGGAAACACCATATATTTT,CASSQDVGSSGNTIYF
15,.,TRBV30,TRBD2,TRBJ2-5,TGTGCCTGGAACAGACAGTCGGGGGGTCAAGAGACCCAGTACTTC,CAWNRQSGGQETQYF
13,.,TRBV4-2,.,TRBJ1-3,TGTGCCAGCAGCCAATTCAGTGGAAACACCATATATTTT,CASSQFSGNTIYF
13,.,TRBV30,TRBD1,TRBJ1-5,TGTGCCTGGGGGGGACAGACGAATCAGCCCCAGCATTTT,CAWGGQTNQPQHF
14,once,TRBV9,.,TRBJ1-2,TGTGCCAGCAGCGTAGGAGGAGGGGTCTATGGCTACACCTTC,CASSVGGGVYGYTF
15,.,TRBV5-1,.,TRBJ1-1,TGCGCCAGCAGCTTGGCCGGTAGGGCGGGCACTGAAGCTTTCTTT,CASSLAGRAGTEAFF
16,.,TRBV10-1,TRBD2,TRBJ2-1,TGCGCCAGCAGTGAGTGGCCTAGCGGAAATCAGGATGAGCAGTTCTTC,CASSEWPSGNQDEQFF
13,.,TRBV24-1,.,TRBJ2-5,TGTGCCACCAGGGGGGACACCCAAGAGACCCAGTACTTC,CATRGDTQETQYF
15,.,TRBV19,TRBD1,TRBJ1-1,TGTGCCAGTAGGAGCTCAGGGGGCGATAGGACTGAAGCTTTCTTT,CASRSSGGDRTEAFF
14,.,TRBV7-9,.,TRBJ1-1,TGTGCCAGCAGCTGGGGCTCTACGAACACTGAAGCTTTCTTT,CASSWGSTNTEAFF
15,.,TRBV7-8,.,TRBJ1-1,TGTGCCAGCAGCTTATTAGAGCAGGGCAACACTGAAGCTTTCTTT,CASSLLEQGNTEAFF
13,.,TRBV18,.,TRBJ2-1,TGTGCCAGCTCACCACCTAGTGGCAATGAGCAGTTCTTC,CASSPPSGNEQFF